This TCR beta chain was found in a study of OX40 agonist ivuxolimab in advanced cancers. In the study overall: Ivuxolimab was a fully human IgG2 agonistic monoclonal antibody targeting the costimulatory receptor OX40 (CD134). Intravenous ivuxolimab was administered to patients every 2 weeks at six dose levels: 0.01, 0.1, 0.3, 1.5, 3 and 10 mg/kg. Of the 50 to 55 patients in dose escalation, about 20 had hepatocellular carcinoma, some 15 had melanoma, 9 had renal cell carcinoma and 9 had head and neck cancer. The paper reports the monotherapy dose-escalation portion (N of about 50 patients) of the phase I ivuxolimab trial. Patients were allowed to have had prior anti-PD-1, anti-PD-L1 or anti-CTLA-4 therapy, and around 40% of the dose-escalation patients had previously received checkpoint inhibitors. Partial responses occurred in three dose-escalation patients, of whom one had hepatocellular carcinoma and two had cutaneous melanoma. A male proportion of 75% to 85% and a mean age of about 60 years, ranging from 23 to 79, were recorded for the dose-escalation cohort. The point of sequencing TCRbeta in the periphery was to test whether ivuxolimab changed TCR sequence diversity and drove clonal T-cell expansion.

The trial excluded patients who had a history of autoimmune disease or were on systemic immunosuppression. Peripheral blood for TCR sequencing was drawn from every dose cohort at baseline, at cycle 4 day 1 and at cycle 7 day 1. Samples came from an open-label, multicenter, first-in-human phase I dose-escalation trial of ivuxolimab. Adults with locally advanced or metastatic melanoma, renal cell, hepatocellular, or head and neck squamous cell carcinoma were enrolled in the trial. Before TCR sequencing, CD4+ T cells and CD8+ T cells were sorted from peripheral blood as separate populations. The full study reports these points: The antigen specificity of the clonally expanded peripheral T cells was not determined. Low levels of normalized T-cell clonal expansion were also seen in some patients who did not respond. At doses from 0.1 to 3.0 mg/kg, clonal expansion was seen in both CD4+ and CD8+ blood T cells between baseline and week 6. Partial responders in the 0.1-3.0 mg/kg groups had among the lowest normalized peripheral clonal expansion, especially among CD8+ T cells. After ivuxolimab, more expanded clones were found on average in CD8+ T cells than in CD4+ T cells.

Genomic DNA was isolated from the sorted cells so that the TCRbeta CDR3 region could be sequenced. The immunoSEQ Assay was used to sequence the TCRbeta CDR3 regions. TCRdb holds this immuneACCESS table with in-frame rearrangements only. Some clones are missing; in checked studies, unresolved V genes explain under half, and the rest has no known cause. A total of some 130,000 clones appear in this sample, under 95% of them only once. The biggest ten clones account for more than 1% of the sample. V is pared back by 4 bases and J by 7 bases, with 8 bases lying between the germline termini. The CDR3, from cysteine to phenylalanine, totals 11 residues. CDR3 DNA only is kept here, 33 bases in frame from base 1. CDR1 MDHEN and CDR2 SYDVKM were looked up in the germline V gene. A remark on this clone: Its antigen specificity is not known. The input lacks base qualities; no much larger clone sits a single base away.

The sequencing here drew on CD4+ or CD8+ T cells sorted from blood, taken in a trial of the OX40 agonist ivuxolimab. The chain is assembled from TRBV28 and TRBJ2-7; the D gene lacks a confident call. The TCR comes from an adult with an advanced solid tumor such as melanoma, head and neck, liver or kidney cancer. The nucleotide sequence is TGTGCCAGCAGTTGGTTGAGGGAGCAGTACTTC. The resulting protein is CASSWLREQYF.